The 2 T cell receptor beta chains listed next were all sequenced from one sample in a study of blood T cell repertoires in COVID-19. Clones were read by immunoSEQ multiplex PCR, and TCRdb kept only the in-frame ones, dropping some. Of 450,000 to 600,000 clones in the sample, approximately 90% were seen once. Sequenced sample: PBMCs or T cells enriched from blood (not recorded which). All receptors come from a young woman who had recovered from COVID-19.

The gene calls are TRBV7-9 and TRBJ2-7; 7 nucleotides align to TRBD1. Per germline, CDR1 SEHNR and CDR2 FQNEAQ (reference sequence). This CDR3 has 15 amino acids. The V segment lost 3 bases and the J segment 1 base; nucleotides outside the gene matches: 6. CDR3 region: CASSFQGERSYEQYF. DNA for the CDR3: TGTGCCAGCAGCTTTCAGGGGGAACGGTCCTACGAGCAGTACTTC.

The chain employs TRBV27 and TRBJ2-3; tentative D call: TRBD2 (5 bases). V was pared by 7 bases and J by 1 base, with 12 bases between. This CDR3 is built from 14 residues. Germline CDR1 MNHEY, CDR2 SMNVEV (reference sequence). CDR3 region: CASISPGGTDTQYF. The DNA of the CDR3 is TGTGCCAGCATATCGCCCGGGGGCACAGATACGCAGTATTTT.